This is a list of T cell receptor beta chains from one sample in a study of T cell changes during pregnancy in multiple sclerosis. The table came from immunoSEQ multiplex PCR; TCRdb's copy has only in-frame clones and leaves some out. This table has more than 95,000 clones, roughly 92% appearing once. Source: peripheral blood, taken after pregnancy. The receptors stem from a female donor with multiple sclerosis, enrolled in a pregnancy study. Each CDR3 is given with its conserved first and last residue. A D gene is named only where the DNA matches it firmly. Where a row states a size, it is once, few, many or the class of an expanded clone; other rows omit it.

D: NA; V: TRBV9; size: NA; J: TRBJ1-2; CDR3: CASSVGGKGVGYGYTF; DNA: TGTGCCAGCAGCGTAGGCGGTAAGGGGGTTGGCTATGGCTACACCTTC
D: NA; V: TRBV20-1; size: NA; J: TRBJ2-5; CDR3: CSASQETQYF; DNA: TGCAGTGCTTCACAAGAGACCCAGTACTTC
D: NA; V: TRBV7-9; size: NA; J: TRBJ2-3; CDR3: CASSSATSTDTQYF; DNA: TGTGCCAGCAGCTCAGCGACAAGCACAGATACGCAGTATTTT
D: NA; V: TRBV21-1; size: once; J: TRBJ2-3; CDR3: CASSFSGREAGGTDTQYF; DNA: TGTGCCAGCAGCTTCAGCGGGCGAGAGGCGGGGGGCACAGATACGCAGTATTTT
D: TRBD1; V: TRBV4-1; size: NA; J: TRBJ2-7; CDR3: CASSPGTGGREQYF; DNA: TGCGCCAGCAGCCCGGGGACAGGGGGCCGCGAGCAGTACTTC
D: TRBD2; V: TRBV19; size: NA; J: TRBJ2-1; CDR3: CASSMMIAGDEQFF; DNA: TGTGCCAGTAGTATGATGATAGCGGGGGATGAGCAGTTCTTC
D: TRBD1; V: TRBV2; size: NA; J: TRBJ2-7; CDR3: CASSGGQAYEQYF; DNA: TGTGCCAGCAGTGGGGGACAGGCCTACGAGCAGTACTTC
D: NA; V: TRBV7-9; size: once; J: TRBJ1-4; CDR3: CASSLVSGGNEKLFF; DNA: TGTGCCAGCAGCTTAGTCTCTGGGGGGAATGAAAAACTGTTTTTT
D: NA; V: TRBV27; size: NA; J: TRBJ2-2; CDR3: CASSFIPGSNTGELFF; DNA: TGTGCCAGCAGTTTCATACCGGGATCGAACACCGGGGAGCTGTTTTTT
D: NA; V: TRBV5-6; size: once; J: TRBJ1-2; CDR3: CASSYVPGAGRSYGYTF; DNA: TGTGCCAGCAGCTACGTTCCTGGGGCGGGGAGGAGCTATGGCTACACCTTC
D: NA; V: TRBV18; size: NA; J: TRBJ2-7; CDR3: CASSPQQGLGAFYEQYF; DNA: TGTGCCAGCTCACCACAGCAGGGCCTGGGGGCTTTCTACGAGCAGTACTTC
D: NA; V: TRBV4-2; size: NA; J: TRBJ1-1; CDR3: CASSQDLEDTEAFF; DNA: TGTGCCAGCAGCCAAGATCTCGAGGACACTGAAGCTTTCTTT
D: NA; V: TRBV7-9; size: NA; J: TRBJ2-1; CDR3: CAGGTYNEQFF; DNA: TGTGCCGGCGGGACCTACAATGAGCAGTTCTTC
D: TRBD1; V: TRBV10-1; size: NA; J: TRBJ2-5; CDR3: CASSPTGNYQETQYF; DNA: TGCGCCAGCAGTCCGACAGGGAACTACCAAGAGACCCAGTACTTC
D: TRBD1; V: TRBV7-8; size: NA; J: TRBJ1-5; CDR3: CASSPGQVNQPQHF; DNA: TGTGCCAGCAGCCCGGGACAGGTGAATCAGCCCCAGCATTTT
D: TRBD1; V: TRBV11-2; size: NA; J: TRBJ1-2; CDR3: CASSSQTGGAYGYTF; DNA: TGTGCCAGCAGCTCGCAAACAGGGGGCGCCTATGGCTACACCTTC
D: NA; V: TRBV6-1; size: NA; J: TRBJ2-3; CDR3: CASSEGRHFTDTQYF; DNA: TGTGCCAGCAGTGAAGGGCGGCACTTCACAGATACGCAGTATTTT
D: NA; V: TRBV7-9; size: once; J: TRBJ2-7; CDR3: CASSMGSIEQYF; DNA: TGTGCCAGCAGCATGGGGAGTATTGAGCAGTACTTC
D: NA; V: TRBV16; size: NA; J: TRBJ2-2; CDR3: CASSQEQGGAGELFF; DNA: TGTGCCAGCAGCCAAGAACAGGGTGGCGCCGGGGAGCTGTTTTTT
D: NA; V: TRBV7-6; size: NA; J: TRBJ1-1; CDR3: CASSFGGPEAFF; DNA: TGTGCCAGCAGCTTCGGGGGTCCCGAAGCTTTCTTT
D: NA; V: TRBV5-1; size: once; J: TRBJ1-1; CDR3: CASSSSLRGHTEAFF; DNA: TGCGCCAGCAGCTCGTCCCTTAGGGGCCACACTGAAGCTTTCTTT
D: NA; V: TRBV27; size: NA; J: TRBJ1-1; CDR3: CASSLGRNTEAFF; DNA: TGTGCCAGCAGTTTGGGGAGGAACACTGAAGCTTTCTTT
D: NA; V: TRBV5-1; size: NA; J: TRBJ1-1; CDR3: CASSPIINKNTEAFF; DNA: TGCGCCAGCAGTCCGATAATCAACAAGAACACTGAAGCTTTCTTT
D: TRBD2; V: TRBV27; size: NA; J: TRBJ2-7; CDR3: CASTSYGGRASYEQYF; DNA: TGTGCCAGCACCAGTTACGGGGGGAGGGCCTCCTACGAGCAGTACTTC
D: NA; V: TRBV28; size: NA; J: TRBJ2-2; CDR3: CASSLLKGVNTGELFF; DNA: TGTGCCAGCAGCCTATTGAAGGGGGTAAACACCGGGGAGCTGTTTTTT
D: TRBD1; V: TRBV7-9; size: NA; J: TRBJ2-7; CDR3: CASSPGTVSYEQYF; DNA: TGTGCCAGCAGCCCCGGGACAGTTTCCTACGAGCAGTACTTC
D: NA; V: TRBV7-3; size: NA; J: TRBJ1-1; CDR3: CASSLTPRDVNTEAFF; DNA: TGTGCCAGCAGCTTAACCCCCAGGGATGTGAACACTGAAGCTTTCTTT